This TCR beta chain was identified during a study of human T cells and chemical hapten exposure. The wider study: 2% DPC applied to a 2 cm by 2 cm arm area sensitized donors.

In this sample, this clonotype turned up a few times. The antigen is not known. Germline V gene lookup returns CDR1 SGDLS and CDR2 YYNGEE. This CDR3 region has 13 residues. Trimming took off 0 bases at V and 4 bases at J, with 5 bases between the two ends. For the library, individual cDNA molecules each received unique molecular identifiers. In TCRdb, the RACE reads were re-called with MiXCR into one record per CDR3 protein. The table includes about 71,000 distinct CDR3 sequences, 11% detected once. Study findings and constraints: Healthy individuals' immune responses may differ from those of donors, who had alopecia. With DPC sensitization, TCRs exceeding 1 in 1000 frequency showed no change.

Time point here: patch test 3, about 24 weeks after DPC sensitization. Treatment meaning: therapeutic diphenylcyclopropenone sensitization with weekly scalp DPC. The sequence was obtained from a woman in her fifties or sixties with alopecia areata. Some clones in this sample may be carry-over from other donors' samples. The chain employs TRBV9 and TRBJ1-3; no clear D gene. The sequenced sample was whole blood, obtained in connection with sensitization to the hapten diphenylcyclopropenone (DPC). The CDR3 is CASSVAPGNTIYF. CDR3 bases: TGTGCCAGCAGCGTAGCACCCGGAAACACCATATATTTT. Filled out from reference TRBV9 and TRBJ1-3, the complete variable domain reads DSGVTQTPKHLITATGQRVTLRCSPRSGDLSVYWYQQSLDQGLQFLIQYYNGEERAKGNILERFSAQQFPDLHSELNLSSLELGDSALYFCASSVAPGNTIYFGEGSWLTVV.